These T cell receptor beta chains were read from a single sample in a study of technical replicates of blood from a few donors. Repertoires were generated with immunoSEQ multiplex PCR, while TCRdb's copy carries only in-frame clones and drops some. The sample comprises over 50,000 clones, 95% to 98% of which are singletons, and about 0.19% rests with the top ten. Sample: T cells isolated from PBMCs. The receptor set was obtained from a human donor in good health. CDR3s include the opening cysteine and the closing phenylalanine or tryptophan. D genes are given only for firm matches. Where a row states a size, it is once, few, many or the class of an expanded clone; other rows omit it.

TRBJ1-1 TRBV7-8 TRBD1 NA TGTGCCAGCAGCGCGGGACAGATGAACACTGAAGCTTTCTTT CASSAGQMNTEAFF
TRBJ1-2 TRBV28 TRBD1 NA TGTGCCAGCAGTTTGTCAGGGGGCGCTGGCTACACCTTC CASSLSGGAGYTF
TRBJ1-2 TRBV20-1 NA NA TGCAGTGCGGGTACAGGGCTCGGCACCTTC CSAGTGLGTF
TRBJ2-2 TRBV5-1 NA NA TGCGCCAGCAGCTTGGGGGCCACGGGGACCGGGGAGCTGTTTTTT CASSLGATGTGELFF
TRBJ1-4 TRBV28 NA NA TGTGCCAGCACCCAAACTTCAACTAATGAAAAACTGTTTTTT CASTQTSTNEKLFF
TRBJ1-1 TRBV14 NA NA TGTGCCAGCAGCGGCTTTGGAGTCACAACTGAAGCTTTCTTT CASSGFGVTTEAFF
TRBJ1-6 TRBV5-1 NA NA TGCGCCAGCAGCTTTTTTAGAGGCGATAATTCACCCCTCCACTTT CASSFFRGDNSPLHF
TRBJ2-1 TRBV12-5 TRBD1 NA TGTGCTAGTGCCATTACAGGGGGTTGGGACAATGAGCAGTTCTTC CASAITGGWDNEQFF
TRBJ2-7 TRBV29-1 TRBD1 NA TGCAGCGTTGGGGGACAGGGGTGGGAGCAGTACTTC CSVGGQGWEQYF
TRBJ2-7 TRBV25-1 TRBD2 NA TGTGCCAGCCTAGGGACTAGCGTCAGCTCCTACGAGCAGTACTTC CASLGTSVSSYEQYF
TRBJ2-7 TRBV7-2 TRBD2 NA TGTGCCAGCAGCTATAGCGGGGGGGCCTACGAGCAGTACTTC CASSYSGGAYEQYF
TRBJ2-3 TRBV6-4 TRBD2 NA TGTGCCAGCAGCGGGACTACCACAGATACGCAGTATTTT CASSGTTTDTQYF
TRBJ2-7 TRBV7-9 NA few TGTGCCAGCAGCTCACGAAACAGGGATGGCGAGCAGTACTTC CASSSRNRDGEQYF
TRBJ1-1 TRBV19 NA NA TGTGCCAGTAGTATTTTTCCGAGCACTGAAGCTTTCTTT CASSIFPSTEAFF
TRBJ2-5 TRBV5-4 TRBD1 NA TGTGCCAGCAGCAGACAGGGTCAGGAGACCCAGTACTTC CASSRQGQETQYF
TRBJ1-5 TRBV19 NA NA TGTGCCAGTACCGGGGGATTTGGGGACTATCAGCCCCAGCATTTT CASTGGFGDYQPQHF